One sample yielded the 10 T cell receptor beta chains listed below, sequenced in a study of blood T cell repertoires in COVID-19. The data were produced by immunoSEQ multiplex PCR, yet TCRdb's version contains in-frame clones alone and is incomplete. The table lists under 110,000 clones, about 64% of them singletons. The specimen sequenced was peripheral blood. The origin of the receptors is a human donor with acute or convalescent COVID-19. The donor label of this sample is uncertain.

The chain joins TRBV28 to TRBJ1-2; 10 nucleotides line up with TRBD1. The CDR3 is made up of 14 amino acids. Germline CDR1 is MDHEN and CDR2 is SYDVKM. Trimming at V came to 6 bases and at J to 6 bases, leaving 7 bases not matched to a gene. CDR3 sequence reads: CASRDPGQGNGYTF. The CDR3 bases are TGTGCCAGCAGGGATCCGGGACAGGGGAATGGCTACACCTTC.

The V and J genes are TRBV9 and TRBJ1-2, with 11 bases identical to TRBD1. Germline trimming cut 4 bases from V and 5 bases from J; bases unmatched to any gene: 4. Germline CDR1 SGDLS, CDR2 YYNGEE. The CDR3 has 14 amino acids. Here the CDR3 reads CASSPGQGAYGYTF. The CDR3 region has the DNA TGTGCCAGCAGCCCTGGACAGGGGGCATATGGCTACACCTTC. The full variable domain, with the rest looked up from reference TRBV9 and TRBJ1-2, is DSGVTQTPKHLITATGQRVTLRCSPRSGDLSVYWYQQSLDQGLQFLIQYYNGEERAKGNILERFSAQQFPDLHSELNLSSLELGDSALYFCASSPGQGAYGYTFGSGTRLTVV.

The chain recombines TRBV14 with TRBJ2-2, with D unclear. The germline CDR1 and CDR2 sequences are SGHDN and FVKESK. The CDR3 totals 16 residues. Trimming left V 0 bases short and J 9 bases short, with 17 bases between. DNA of the CDR3: TGTGCCAGCAGCCAAGATTTGACACCCGCCGCCCGGGAGCTGTTTTTT. It is translated as CASSQDLTPAARELFF.

The rearrangement uses TRBV28 and TRBJ2-7; the D gene is possibly TRBD1 (6 bases). The germline V gene has CDR1 MDHEN and CDR2 SYDVKM. V shed 6 bases and J shed 3 bases, with 12 bases lying between them. This CDR3 has 13 residues. The CDR3 DNA sequence: TGTGCCAGCAGCCCCCCGACAGGCTACGAGCAGTACTTC. Its protein product is CASSPPTGYEQYF.

V and J are TRBV3-1 (or the pseudogene TRBV3-2) and TRBJ2-7; TRBD1 is a possible D gene (5 bases). Germline V CDR1 and CDR2: LGHDT, YNNKEL (reference sequence). Deletions cut 4 bases from V and 0 bases from J, with 10 bases between. The length of the CDR3 is 14 residues. The CDR3 spells CASSPSTASYEQYV. In DNA, the CDR3 is TGTGCCAGCAGCCCCTCGACAGCCTCCTACGAGCAGTACGTC.

This clone was seen a few times. The rearrangement joins TRBV2 to TRBJ2-3; TRBD2 matches at 10 bases. The J segment lost 0 bases and the V segment lost 2 bases, leaving 23 bases of the junction unmatched. This CDR3 is 23 amino acids long. Looked up from germline, CDR1 is SNHLY and CDR2 is FYNNEI. CDR3 bases: TGTGCCAGCAGTGAATTTTCAGGTAGTCCTAAGACAACTAGCGGGGCTAGCACAGATACGCAGTATTTT. This encodes CASSEFSGSPKTTSGASTDTQYF.

The rearrangement uses TRBV2 and TRBJ1-5; possibly TRBD1 for D (5 bases). V lost 2 bases and J lost 0, with 14 bases in between. In germline, CDR1 is SNHLY, CDR2 FYNNEI. The CDR3 extends over 17 amino acids. The CDR3 nucleotides read TGTGCCAGCAGTGAAAGGGCGGACATTAATAGCAATCAGCCCCAGCATTTT. Translation: CASSERADINSNQPQHF.

This clone was counted once. The chain employs TRBV3-1 (or the pseudogene TRBV3-2) and TRBJ2-3; TRBD2 aligns across 10 bases. V trimming: 4 bases; J trimming: 5 bases; junction bases outside the gene matches: 12. The CDR3 covers 17 residues. Per the germline V gene, CDR1 is LGHDT and CDR2 is YNNKEL (reference sequence). The CDR3 region is CASSPSRLAGAGDTQYF. The CDR3 DNA is TGTGCCAGCAGCCCGAGTAGGCTAGCGGGGGCGGGAGATACGCAGTATTTT.

This clone was counted at least ten times. The gene calls are TRBV4-1 and TRBJ1-2, with 7 bases lining up with TRBD1. J gave up 2 bases and V 4 bases, and 4 bases lay outside the gene matches. The CDR3 has 14 amino acids. Germline V CDR1 and CDR2: MGHRA, YSYEKL. In nucleotides, the CDR3 is TGCGCCAGCAGCCCCCCGACAGGGAACTATGGCTACACCTTC. It encodes CASSPPTGNYGYTF.

This sequence joins TRBV12-3 or TRBV12-4 and TRBJ2-4; the match to TRBD1 covers 7 bases. The CDR3 has 13 residues. Losses at the gene ends were 3 bases for V and 9 bases for J; bases not matched to a gene: 5. The CDR3 protein is CASSFQGVAIQYF. The DNA of the CDR3 is TGTGCCAGCAGTTTTCAGGGGGTGGCCATTCAGTACTTC.